The clone carrying this T cell receptor (beta chain) was detected ten times or more. Only healthy Caucasians were enrolled as donors. The data belong to a study of identical twins. TCRdb independently ran MiXCR on the 5' RACE reads; one entry per CDR3 protein. Altogether hundreds of thousands of distinct CDR3 sequences are present, 9% to 15% being singletons, with the ten largest covering about 1.6%. The CDR3 totals 14 residues. Germline V CDR1 and CDR2: SGHRS, YFSETQ. V was clipped by 0 bases and J by 3 bases, with 10 bases between them. This sample also belongs to another study, concerning yellow fever vaccine responses in identical twins. That report notes: Vaccine T cell responses of twins reportedly seemed partly convergent and partly personalized.

The sequencing sample was made of PBMCs. This chain joins TRBV5-1 and TRBJ2-7; possibly TRBD2 for D (6 bases). The source is a woman between 18 and 29 years old in good health. CDR3 amino acids: CASSLDGAGYEQYF. The CDR3 DNA follows: TGCGCCAGCAGCTTGGACGGAGCGGGCTACGAGCAGTACTTC. Drawing the rest from reference TRBV5-1 and TRBJ2-7, the complete variable domain is KAGVTQTPRYLIKTRGQQVTLSCSPISGHRSVSWYQQTPGQGLQFLFEYFSETQRNKGNFPGRFSGRQFSNSRSEMNVSTLELGDSALYLCASSLDGAGYEQYFGPGTRLTVT.